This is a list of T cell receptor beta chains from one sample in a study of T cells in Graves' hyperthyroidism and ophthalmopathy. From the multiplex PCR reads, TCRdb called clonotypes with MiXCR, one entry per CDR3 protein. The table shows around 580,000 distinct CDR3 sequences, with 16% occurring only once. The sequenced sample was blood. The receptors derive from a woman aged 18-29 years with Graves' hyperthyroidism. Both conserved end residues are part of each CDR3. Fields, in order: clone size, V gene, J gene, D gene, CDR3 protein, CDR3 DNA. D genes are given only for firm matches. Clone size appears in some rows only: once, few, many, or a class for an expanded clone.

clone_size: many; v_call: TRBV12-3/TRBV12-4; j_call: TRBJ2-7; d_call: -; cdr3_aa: CASSRTDTYEQYF; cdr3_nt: TGTGCCAGCAGTCGGACAGATACCTACGAGCAGTACTTC
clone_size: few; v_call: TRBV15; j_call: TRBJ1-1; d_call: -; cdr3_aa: CATSREGSRVKAFF; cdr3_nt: TGTGCCACCAGCAGAGAAGGTAGCAGGGTGAAAGCTTTCTTT
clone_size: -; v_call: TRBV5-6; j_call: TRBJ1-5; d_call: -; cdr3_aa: CASSFGPSGNQPQHF; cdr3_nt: TGTGCCAGCAGCTTCGGACCCTCTGGCAATCAGCCCCAGCATTTT
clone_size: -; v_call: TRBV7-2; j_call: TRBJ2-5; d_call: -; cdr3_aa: CASNLESGTGYF; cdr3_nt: TGTGCCAGCAACTTAGAGAGCGGGACAGGGTACTTC
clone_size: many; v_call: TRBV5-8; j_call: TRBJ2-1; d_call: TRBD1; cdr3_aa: CASSLQGGYEQFF; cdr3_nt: TGTGCCAGCAGCTTACAGGGGGGTTATGAGCAGTTCTTC
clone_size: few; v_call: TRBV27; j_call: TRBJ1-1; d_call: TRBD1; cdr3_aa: CASTPGDRAAEAFF; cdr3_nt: TGTGCCAGCACCCCAGGGGACAGGGCGGCTGAAGCTTTCTTT
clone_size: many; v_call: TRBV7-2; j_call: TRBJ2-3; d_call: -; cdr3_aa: CASSPGLPTDTQYF; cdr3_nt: TGTGCCAGCAGCCCCGGACTACCCACAGATACGCAGTATTTT
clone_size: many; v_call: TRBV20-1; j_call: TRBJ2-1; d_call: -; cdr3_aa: CSARPLAGSYNEQFF; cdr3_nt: TGCAGTGCTAGACCCTTAGCAGGGTCCTACAATGAGCAGTTCTTC
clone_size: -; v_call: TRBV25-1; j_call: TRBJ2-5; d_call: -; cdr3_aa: CASQGQSPFQETQYF; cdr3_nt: TGTGCCAGCCAAGGGCAGAGCCCGTTTCAAGAGACCCAGTACTTC
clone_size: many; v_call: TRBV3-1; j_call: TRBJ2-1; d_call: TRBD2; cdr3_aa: CASSQDSLAGGPLYNEQFF; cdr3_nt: TGTGCCAGCAGCCAAGATTCACTAGCGGGGGGGCCCCTTTACAATGAGCAGTTCTTC
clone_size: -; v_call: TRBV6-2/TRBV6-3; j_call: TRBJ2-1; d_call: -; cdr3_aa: CASKESGDNEQFF; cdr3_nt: TGTGCCAGCAAGGAGTCGGGAGACAATGAGCAGTTCTTC
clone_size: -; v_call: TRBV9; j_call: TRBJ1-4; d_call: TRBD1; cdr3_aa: CASSPGQGTTNEKLFF; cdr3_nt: TGTGCCAGCAGCCCCGGACAGGGGACGACTAATGAAAAACTGTTTTTT
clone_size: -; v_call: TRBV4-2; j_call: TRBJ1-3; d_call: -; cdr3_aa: CASSQDGQSGNTIYF; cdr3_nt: TGTGCCAGCAGCCAAGATGGACAGTCTGGAAACACCATATATTTT
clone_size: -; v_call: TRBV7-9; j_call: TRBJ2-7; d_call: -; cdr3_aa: CASSMGTVKAYEQYF; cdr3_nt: TGTGCCAGCAGCATGGGGACGGTGAAAGCCTACGAGCAGTACTTC
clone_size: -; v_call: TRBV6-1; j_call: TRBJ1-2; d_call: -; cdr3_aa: CASSESLFGGYTF; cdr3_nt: TGTGCCAGCAGTGAAAGCCTCTTCGGTGGCTACACCTTC
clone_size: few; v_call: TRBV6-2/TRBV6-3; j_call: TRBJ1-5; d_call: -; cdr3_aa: CASNVQGYQPQHF; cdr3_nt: TGTGCCAGCAACGTTCAGGGGTATCAGCCCCAGCATTTT
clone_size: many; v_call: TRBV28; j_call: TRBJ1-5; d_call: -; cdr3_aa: CAASGGSINQPQHF; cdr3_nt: TGTGCCGCCTCGGGGGGCAGCATCAATCAGCCCCAGCATTTT
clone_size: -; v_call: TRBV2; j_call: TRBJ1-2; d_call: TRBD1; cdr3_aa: CASSAVGQGLNYGYTF; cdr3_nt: TGTGCCAGCAGCGCCGTTGGACAGGGACTAAACTATGGCTACACCTTC
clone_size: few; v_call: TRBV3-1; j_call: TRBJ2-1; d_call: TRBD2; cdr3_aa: CASSQSGRNNEQLF; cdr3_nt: TGTGCCAGCAGCCAAAGCGGGAGGAACAATGAGCAGCTCTTC
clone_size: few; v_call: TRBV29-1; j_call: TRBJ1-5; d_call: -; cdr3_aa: CSVVGGLNQPQHF; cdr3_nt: TGCAGCGTTGTAGGCGGTCTAAATCAGCCCCAGCATTTT
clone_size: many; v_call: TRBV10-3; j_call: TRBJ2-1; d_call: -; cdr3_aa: CAISKGRNNEQFF; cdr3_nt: TGTGCCATCAGCAAAGGACGGAACAATGAGCAGTTCTTC
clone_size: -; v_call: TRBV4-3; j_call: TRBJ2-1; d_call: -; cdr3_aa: CASSPRQAHEQFF; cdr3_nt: TGCGCCAGCAGCCCACGACAGGCCCATGAGCAGTTCTTC
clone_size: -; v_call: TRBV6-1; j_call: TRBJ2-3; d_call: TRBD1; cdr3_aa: CASSSRTGGGGDTQYF; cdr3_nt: TGTGCCAGCAGTAGCCGGACAGGGGGGGGCGGAGATACGCAGTATTTT
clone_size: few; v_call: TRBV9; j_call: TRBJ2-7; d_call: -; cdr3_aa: CASSVSLLSGSEQYF; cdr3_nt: TGTGCCAGCAGCGTAAGCCTTCTTTCAGGTTCCGAGCAGTACTTC
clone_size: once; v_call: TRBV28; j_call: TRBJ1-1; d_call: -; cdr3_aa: CASSYPGIPTEAFF; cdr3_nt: TGTGCCAGCAGTTACCCGGGAATCCCCACTGAAGCTTTCTTT